The rows below give T cell receptor beta chains drawn from one sample of a study of read filtering for tumor transcriptome and immune sequencing. TCRdb re-derived calls from the reads in MiXCR, one entry per CDR3 protein. The sample yields 94,000 or so distinct CDR3 sequences, approximately 13% seen once. The source material was a population of CD138-negative cells sorted from bone marrow. These receptors were collected from a donor aged 40 or over with multiple myeloma. The CDR3 runs from the conserved cysteine through the conserved F or W. The D gene is left open where the match is weak. A clone size is listed for some rows: how often the clone was seen (once, few, many), or a class if it is expanded.

j_gene: TRBJ2-7; v_gene: TRBV20-1; len: 16; d_gene: .; abundance: many; CDR3aa: CSAPKQDSPSWNEQYF; CDR3nt: TGCAGTGCTCCGAAGCAGGACAGTCCTTCATGGAACGAGCAGTACTTC
j_gene: TRBJ2-3; v_gene: TRBV7-9; len: 15; d_gene: .; abundance: many; CDR3aa: CASSPPQGPADTQYF; CDR3nt: TGTGCCAGCAGCCCCCCCCAGGGACCGGCAGATACGCAGTATTTT
j_gene: TRBJ2-1; v_gene: TRBV7-2; len: 16; d_gene: TRBD2; abundance: few; CDR3aa: CASSFPSGSSYNGQFF; CDR3nt: TGTGCCAGCAGCTTTCCTAGCGGGAGCTCCTACAATGGGCAGTTCTTC
j_gene: TRBJ2-1; v_gene: TRBV19; len: 15; d_gene: .; abundance: many; CDR3aa: CASSILGGYYNEQFF; CDR3nt: TGTGCCAGTAGTATCCTAGGGGGTTACTACAATGAGCAGTTCTTC
j_gene: TRBJ1-5; v_gene: TRBV2; len: 15; d_gene: .; abundance: few; CDR3aa: CASSVGGGSNQPQHF; CDR3nt: TGTGCCAGCAGTGTGGGGGGGGGAAGCAATCAGCCCCAGCATTTT
j_gene: TRBJ2-2; v_gene: TRBV28; len: 13; d_gene: .; abundance: many; CDR3aa: CASSLGVTGELFF; CDR3nt: TGCGCCAGCAGCTTGGGGGTAACCGGGGAGCTGTTTTTT
j_gene: TRBJ2-3; v_gene: TRBV7-9; len: 13; d_gene: .; abundance: many; CDR3aa: CASSLDLSNTQYF; CDR3nt: TGTGCCAGCAGCTTAGACCTATCCAATACGCAGTATTTT
j_gene: TRBJ2-1; v_gene: TRBV6-6; len: 14; d_gene: .; abundance: .; CDR3aa: CASSYRGIYNEQFF; CDR3nt: TGTGCCAGCAGTTACCGCGGGATCTACAATGAGCAGTTCTTC
j_gene: TRBJ2-2; v_gene: TRBV10-3; len: 16; d_gene: .; abundance: many; CDR3aa: CAISEFNWQTTGELFF; CDR3nt: TGTGCCATCAGTGAGTTTAATTGGCAGACCACCGGGGAGCTGTTTTTT
j_gene: TRBJ2-2; v_gene: TRBV5-5; len: 14; d_gene: .; abundance: many; CDR3aa: CASSLVGRSGELFF; CDR3nt: TGTGCCAGCAGCTTGGTAGGGCGGAGCGGGGAGCTGTTTTTT
j_gene: TRBJ2-3; v_gene: TRBV4-1; len: 15; d_gene: TRBD2; abundance: many; CDR3aa: CASSQVTGGTDTQYF; CDR3nt: TGCGCCAGCAGCCAAGTTACGGGAGGGACAGATACGCAGTATTTT
j_gene: TRBJ1-2; v_gene: TRBV20-1; len: 13; d_gene: .; abundance: many; CDR3aa: CSASKGDGYGYTF; CDR3nt: TGCAGTGCTAGTAAAGGAGATGGCTATGGCTACACCTTC
j_gene: TRBJ2-5; v_gene: TRBV18; len: 13; d_gene: .; abundance: many; CDR3aa: CASSPTGPETQYF; CDR3nt: TGTGCCAGCTCACCCACCGGCCCAGAGACCCAGTACTTC
j_gene: TRBJ2-2; v_gene: TRBV15; len: 14; d_gene: TRBD1; abundance: many; CDR3aa: CATSRGDRAGELFF; CDR3nt: TGTGCCACCAGCAGAGGGGACAGGGCCGGGGAGCTGTTTTTT
j_gene: TRBJ2-6; v_gene: TRBV29-1; len: 14; d_gene: .; abundance: many; CDR3aa: CSVSQGSGANVLTF; CDR3nt: TGCAGCGTTTCGCAGGGGTCCGGGGCCAACGTCCTGACTTTC
j_gene: TRBJ1-4; v_gene: TRBV5-1; len: 15; d_gene: .; abundance: many; CDR3aa: CASSSDPSEKEKLFF; CDR3nt: TGCGCCAGCAGCTCGGATCCCTCAGAGAAAGAAAAACTGTTTTTT
j_gene: TRBJ2-3; v_gene: TRBV20-1; len: 14; d_gene: .; abundance: many; CDR3aa: CSASWDKNTDTQYF; CDR3nt: TGCAGTGCTAGTTGGGATAAGAACACAGATACGCAGTATTTT
j_gene: TRBJ2-7; v_gene: TRBV5-1; len: 15; d_gene: TRBD2; abundance: .; CDR3aa: CASSPGTRVSKEQYF; CDR3nt: TGCGCCAGCAGCCCGGGGACTAGAGTGTCGAAAGAGCAGTACTTC
j_gene: TRBJ2-5; v_gene: TRBV14; len: 16; d_gene: .; abundance: many; CDR3aa: CASSQVPLRGWETQYF; CDR3nt: TGTGCCAGCAGCCAAGTCCCTTTGCGGGGCTGGGAGACCCAGTACTTC
j_gene: TRBJ2-4; v_gene: TRBV4-2; len: 16; d_gene: .; abundance: many; CDR3aa: CASSQERDPAKNIQYF; CDR3nt: TGTGCCAGCAGCCAAGAACGAGACCCAGCCAAAAACATTCAGTACTTC
j_gene: TRBJ2-5; v_gene: TRBV30; len: 13; d_gene: TRBD1; abundance: .; CDR3aa: CAWNRQGGETQYF; CDR3nt: TGTGCCTGGAACCGACAGGGGGGAGAGACCCAGTACTTC
j_gene: TRBJ1-2; v_gene: TRBV29-1; len: 14; d_gene: .; abundance: many; CDR3aa: CSVVPAPQNYGYTF; CDR3nt: TGCAGCGTTGTCCCAGCTCCTCAAAACTATGGCTACACCTTC
j_gene: TRBJ1-1; v_gene: TRBV7-9; len: 14; d_gene: .; abundance: many; CDR3aa: CASSSRRLQTEAFF; CDR3nt: TGTGCCAGCAGCAGTAGACGGTTGCAGACTGAAGCTTTCTTT
j_gene: TRBJ1-1; v_gene: TRBV3-1; len: 17; d_gene: .; abundance: many; CDR3aa: CASSQDPQGWTNTEAFF; CDR3nt: TGTGCCAGCAGCCAAGATCCCCAGGGCTGGACGAACACTGAAGCTTTCTTT
j_gene: TRBJ2-7; v_gene: TRBV11-2; len: 16; d_gene: TRBD2; abundance: many; CDR3aa: CASSLGSSGPSYEQYF; CDR3nt: TGTGCCAGCAGCTTAGGGAGTAGCGGGCCCTCCTACGAGCAGTACTTC
j_gene: TRBJ2-1; v_gene: TRBV3-1; len: 14; d_gene: TRBD2; abundance: .; CDR3aa: CATQLAGASHEQFF; CDR3nt: TGTGCCACGCAACTAGCGGGAGCGTCGCATGAGCAGTTCTTC
j_gene: TRBJ2-1; v_gene: TRBV5-1; len: 16; d_gene: TRBD2; abundance: many; CDR3aa: CASSSSLAGVYNEQFF; CDR3nt: TGCGCCAGCAGCTCTTCCCTAGCGGGAGTGTACAATGAGCAGTTCTTC
j_gene: TRBJ2-7; v_gene: TRBV28; len: 13; d_gene: TRBD2; abundance: .; CDR3aa: CASSLSGRYEQYF; CDR3nt: TGTGCCAGCAGTTTGAGCGGGAGGTACGAACAGTACTTC
j_gene: TRBJ2-1; v_gene: TRBV5-1; len: 17; d_gene: TRBD2; abundance: many; CDR3aa: CASSFRSGAGGGDEQFF; CDR3nt: TGCGCCAGCAGCTTCCGTAGTGGGGCGGGAGGGGGAGATGAGCAGTTCTTC
j_gene: TRBJ1-1; v_gene: TRBV7-9; len: 14; d_gene: .; abundance: many; CDR3aa: CASLPGHTNTEAFF; CDR3nt: TGTGCCAGCCTACCGGGACATACCAACACTGAAGCTTTCTTT
j_gene: TRBJ2-3; v_gene: TRBV29-1; len: 15; d_gene: .; abundance: many; CDR3aa: CSVDKGPGGTDTQYF; CDR3nt: TGCAGCGTTGATAAGGGCCCAGGGGGCACAGATACGCAGTATTTT
j_gene: TRBJ2-1; v_gene: TRBV11-2; len: 13; d_gene: .; abundance: many; CDR3aa: CASSLDRKREQFF; CDR3nt: TGTGCCAGCAGCTTAGATCGAAAACGGGAGCAGTTCTTC
j_gene: TRBJ2-1; v_gene: TRBV5-1; len: 15; d_gene: TRBD1; abundance: many; CDR3aa: CASSLGTGTNNEQFF; CDR3nt: TGTGCCAGCAGCTTGGGGACAGGGACAAACAATGAGCAGTTCTTC
j_gene: TRBJ2-2; v_gene: TRBV20-1; len: 15; d_gene: .; abundance: many; CDR3aa: CSARDWTSNTGELFF; CDR3nt: TGCAGTGCTAGAGATTGGACTTCGAACACCGGGGAGCTGTTTTTT
j_gene: TRBJ2-1; v_gene: TRBV12-3/TRBV12-4; len: 16; d_gene: .; abundance: many; CDR3aa: CASVSLGVPKGDEQFF; CDR3nt: TGTGCCAGCGTCTCCTTAGGGGTCCCCAAGGGCGATGAGCAGTTCTTC
j_gene: TRBJ2-2; v_gene: TRBV3-1; len: 12; d_gene: .; abundance: many; CDR3aa: CASSHGSGELFF; CDR3nt: TGTGCCAGCAGCCACGGGTCTGGGGAGCTGTTTTTT
j_gene: TRBJ2-7; v_gene: TRBV28; len: 13; d_gene: TRBD2; abundance: many; CDR3aa: CASSLLAGVRQYF; CDR3nt: TGTGCCAGCAGTTTGCTAGCGGGAGTACGGCAGTACTTC
j_gene: TRBJ2-7; v_gene: TRBV5-1; len: 14; d_gene: TRBD1; abundance: many; CDR3aa: CASSFDRAAYEQYF; CDR3nt: TGCGCCAGCAGCTTCGACAGGGCGGCCTACGAGCAGTACTTC
j_gene: TRBJ2-1; v_gene: TRBV5-1; len: 15; d_gene: TRBD1; abundance: .; CDR3aa: CASSSTGEPNNEQFF; CDR3nt: TGCGCCAGCAGCTCGACAGGGGAGCCCAACAATGAGCAGTTCTTC
j_gene: TRBJ2-7; v_gene: TRBV5-1; len: 15; d_gene: TRBD2; abundance: many; CDR3aa: CASSTIAGGSYEQYF; CDR3nt: TGCGCCAGCAGCACGATAGCGGGAGGCTCCTACGAGCAGTACTTC
j_gene: TRBJ2-3; v_gene: TRBV10-3; len: 15; d_gene: TRBD2; abundance: many; CDR3aa: CAINSLAGNTDTQYF; CDR3nt: TGTGCCATCAATTCTTTAGCGGGAAACACAGATACGCAGTATTTT
j_gene: TRBJ2-2; v_gene: TRBV12-3/TRBV12-4; len: 16; d_gene: TRBD1; abundance: many; CDR3aa: CASRKSGQGLTGELFF; CDR3nt: TGTGCCAGCAGAAAGTCGGGACAGGGGTTGACCGGGGAGCTGTTTTTT
j_gene: TRBJ2-2; v_gene: TRBV19; len: 16; d_gene: .; abundance: many; CDR3aa: CASNRVGPPNTGELFF; CDR3nt: TGTGCCAGTAACCGGGTAGGGCCACCAAACACCGGGGAGCTGTTTTTT
j_gene: TRBJ2-1; v_gene: TRBV7-2; len: 13; d_gene: TRBD1; abundance: many; CDR3aa: CASSLGTGNEQFF; CDR3nt: TGTGCCAGCAGCTTAGGGACAGGGAATGAGCAGTTCTTC
j_gene: TRBJ1-1; v_gene: TRBV7-2; len: 13; d_gene: .; abundance: medium-sized; CDR3aa: CASSPQGDTEAFF; CDR3nt: TGTGCCAGCAGTCCCCAGGGCGACACTGAAGCTTTCTTT